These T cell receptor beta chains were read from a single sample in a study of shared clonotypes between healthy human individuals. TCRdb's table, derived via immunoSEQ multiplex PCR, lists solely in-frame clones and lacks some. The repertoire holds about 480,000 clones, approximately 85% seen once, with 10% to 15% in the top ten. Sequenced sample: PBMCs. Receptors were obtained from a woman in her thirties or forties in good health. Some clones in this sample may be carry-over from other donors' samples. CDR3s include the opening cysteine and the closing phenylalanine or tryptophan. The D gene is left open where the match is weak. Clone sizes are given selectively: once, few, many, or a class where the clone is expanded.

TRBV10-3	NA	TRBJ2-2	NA	TGTGCCATCAGTGCAGGGGCAGGGGCCGGGGAGCTGTTTTTT	CAISAGAGAGELFF
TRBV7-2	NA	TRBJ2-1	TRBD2	TGTGCCAGCAGCCTACTAGCGGGAGATGAGCAGTTCTTC	CASSLLAGDEQFF
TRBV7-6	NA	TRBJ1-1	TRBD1	TGTGCCAGCAGCTTAGGGACAGGGAACACTGAAGCTTTCTTT	CASSLGTGNTEAFF
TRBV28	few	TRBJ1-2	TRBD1	TGTGCCAGCAGCCCTGAAGGGACAGGGCACCTTATCTCTGGCTACACCTTC	CASSPEGTGHLISGYTF
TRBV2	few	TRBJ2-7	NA	TGTGCCAGCAGAGCTCCGTCCCACATCTCCTACGAGCAGTACTTC	CASRAPSHISYEQYF
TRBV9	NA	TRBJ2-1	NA	TGTGCCAGCAGCGTAGCTAGGCATGAGCAGTTCTTC	CASSVARHEQFF
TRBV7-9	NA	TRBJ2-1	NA	TGTGCCAGCAGCTTAAGAGGGGACATCTCCTACAATGAGCAGTTCTTC	CASSLRGDISYNEQFF
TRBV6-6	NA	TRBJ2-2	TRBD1	TGTGCCAGCAGTTATGCAGGGGGTACCACCGGGGAGCTGTTTTTT	CASSYAGGTTGELFF
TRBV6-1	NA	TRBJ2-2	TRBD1	TGTGCCAGCAATAGGGACAGGGTGGACACCGGGGAGCTGTTTTTT	CASNRDRVDTGELFF
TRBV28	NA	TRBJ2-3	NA	TGTGCCAGCAGCCCGCCCGACTTAGGGAGCACAGATACGCAGTATTTT	CASSPPDLGSTDTQYF
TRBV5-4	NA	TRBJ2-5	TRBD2	TGTGCCAGCAGCCGTGCGGCGGGAGGTGAGACCCAGTACTTC	CASSRAAGGETQYF
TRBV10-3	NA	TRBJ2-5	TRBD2	TGTGCCATCGGGACTAGCGGACAAGAGACCCAGTACTTC	CAIGTSGQETQYF
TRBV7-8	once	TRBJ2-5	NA	TGTGCCAGCAGCTTAGCGCTCAGCGGGTGGGAGACCCAGTACTTC	CASSLALSGWETQYF
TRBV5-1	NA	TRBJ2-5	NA	TGCGCCAGCAGCCCGCAAGATCTCCAAGAGACCCAGTACTTC	CASSPQDLQETQYF
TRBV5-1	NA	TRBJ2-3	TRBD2	TGCGCCAGCGAGGCTAGCGGGAGTAAAGATACGCAGTATTTT	CASEASGSKDTQYF
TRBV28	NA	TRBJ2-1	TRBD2	TGTGCCAGCAGTTGGACTAGCGGGAAGTTCTACAATGAGCAGTTCTTC	CASSWTSGKFYNEQFF
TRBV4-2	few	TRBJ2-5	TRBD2	TGTGCCAGCAGCCAAGAGAGGGTTAGCGGGGTATTAGGGGAGACCCAGTACTTC	CASSQERVSGVLGETQYF
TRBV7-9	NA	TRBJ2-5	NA	TGTGCCAGCAGCGTATACTCGGAGGGAGAGCAGTACTTC	CASSVYSEGEQYF
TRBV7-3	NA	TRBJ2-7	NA	TGTGCCAGCAGCTTAAATGGGGGCCTAAGCGAGCAGTACTTC	CASSLNGGLSEQYF
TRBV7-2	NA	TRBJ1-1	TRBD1	TGTGCCAGCAGTCTCCAGGGGGCGAGGACTGAAGCTTTCTTT	CASSLQGARTEAFF
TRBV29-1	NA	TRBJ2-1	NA	TGCAGCGTTGTTGGGGGAAATGAGCAGTTCTTC	CSVVGGNEQFF
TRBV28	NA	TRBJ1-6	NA	TGTGCCAGCAGTTTATACCTGCGTCCAGGGAGGTCACCCCTCCACTTT	CASSLYLRPGRSPLHF
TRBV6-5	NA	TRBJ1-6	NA	TGTGCCAGCAGTTACTCAGACCCGAGTTCCCTCCACTTT	CASSYSDPSSLHF
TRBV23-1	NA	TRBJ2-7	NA	TGCGCCAGCAGTCAATCGGAAGGGGAGAGCTCCTACGAGCAGTACTTC	CASSQSEGESSYEQYF
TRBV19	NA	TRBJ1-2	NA	TGTGCCAGTAGTTGGCCCTATGGCTACACCTTC	CASSWPYGYTF
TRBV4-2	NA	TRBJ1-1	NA	TGTGCCAGCAGCCAAGGAGGAAGGGGGGGGCACACTGAAGCTTTCTTT	CASSQGGRGGHTEAFF
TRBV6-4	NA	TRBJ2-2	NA	TGTGCCAGCAGTGACAGGGTTGGCGGGGAGCTGTTTTTT	CASSDRVGGELFF
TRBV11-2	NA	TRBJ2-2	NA	TGTGCCAGCAGCTTAACGGGACAAGACACCGGGGAGCTGTTTTTT	CASSLTGQDTGELFF
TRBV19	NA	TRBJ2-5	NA	TGTGCCAGTAGTATTTTAGAGACCCAGTACTTC	CASSILETQYF
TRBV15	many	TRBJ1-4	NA	TGTGCCACCAGCACCTTGACCTGGACCAAACTGTTTTTT	CATSTLTWTKLFF
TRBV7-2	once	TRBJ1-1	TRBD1	TGTGCCAGCAGCCCAAGGACAGGGAAGAACACTGAAGCTTTCTTT	CASSPRTGKNTEAFF
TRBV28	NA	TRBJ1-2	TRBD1	TGTGCCAGCAGGGCCGGGACAGATTACGGCTACACCTTC	CASRAGTDYGYTF
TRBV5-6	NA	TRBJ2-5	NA	TGTGCCAGCAGCCGGCTCCGAGAGACCCAGTACTTC	CASSRLRETQYF
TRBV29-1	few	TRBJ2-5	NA	TGCAGCGTTGAAGATTGGGTTGTAAGTGCAGGAGAGACCCAGTACTTC	CSVEDWVVSAGETQYF
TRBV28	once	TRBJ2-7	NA	TGTGCCAGCGGACTTCTGAGCTCCTACGAGCAGTACTTC	CASGLLSSYEQYF
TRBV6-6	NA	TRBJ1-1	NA	TGTGCCAGCAGTGGTTACCGAAACACTGAAGCTTTCTTT	CASSGYRNTEAFF
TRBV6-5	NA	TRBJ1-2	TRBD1	TGTGCCAGCAGTTACCAGGGACAGGGTAGGGACTATGGCTACACCTTC	CASSYQGQGRDYGYTF
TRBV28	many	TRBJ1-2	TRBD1	TGTGCCAGCAGATCCCTTAGACAGGGGGTTTACTATGGCTACACCTTC	CASRSLRQGVYYGYTF
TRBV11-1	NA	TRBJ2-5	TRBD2	TGTGCCAGCAGCTTTAGACTAGCGGGAGAGCGAGAGACCCAGTACTTC	CASSFRLAGERETQYF
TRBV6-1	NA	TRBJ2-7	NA	TGTGCCAGCCTCTCAGTAGGGTACGAGCAGTACTTC	CASLSVGYEQYF
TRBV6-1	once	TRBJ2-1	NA	TGTGCCAGCAGGCCAGGGGCAAATGAGCAGTTCTTC	CASRPGANEQFF
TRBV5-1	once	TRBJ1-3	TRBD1	TGCGCCAGCAGACCACCCGGGACAGGGGGAAACACCATATATTTT	CASRPPGTGGNTIYF
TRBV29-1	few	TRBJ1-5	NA	TGCAGCGTTAGGGGGGGGGACGATCAGCCCCAGCATTTT	CSVRGGDDQPQHF
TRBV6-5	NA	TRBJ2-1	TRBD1	TGTGCCAGCCAGCAGACAGGGTTCGGGAATGAGCAGTTCTTC	CASQQTGFGNEQFF
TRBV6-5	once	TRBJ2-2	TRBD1	TGTGCCAGCAGTTACGCCAGGGGGCCCACCGGGGAGCTGTTTTTT	CASSYARGPTGELFF
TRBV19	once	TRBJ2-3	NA	TGTGCCAGTAGTATTGCGGAGCCCACAGATACGCAGTATTTT	CASSIAEPTDTQYF
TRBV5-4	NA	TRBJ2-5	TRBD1	TGTGCCAGCAGGATCCGGGACAGAGAGACCCAGTACTTC	CASRIRDRETQYF
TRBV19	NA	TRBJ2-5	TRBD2	TGTGCCACGGCGGGAGTGCAAGAGACCCAGTACTTC	CATAGVQETQYF
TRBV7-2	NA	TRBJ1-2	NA	TGTGCCAGCAGCTTAGCGCTGGGGGACACCTATGGCTACACCTTC	CASSLALGDTYGYTF
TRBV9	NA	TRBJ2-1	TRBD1	TGTGCCAGCAGCGTAGCTAAGGGGGCCGCCTACAATGAGCAGTTCTTC	CASSVAKGAAYNEQFF
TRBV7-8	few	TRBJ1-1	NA	TGTGCCAGCAGCTTAGTGGGCGGGGAAGCTTTCTTT	CASSLVGGEAFF
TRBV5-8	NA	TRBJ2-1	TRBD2	TGTGCCAGCAGCCCTGGACTAGGTTTCTACAATGAGCAGTTCTTC	CASSPGLGFYNEQFF
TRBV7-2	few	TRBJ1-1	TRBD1	TGTGCCAGCAGCTCGACAGGGATGTACACTGAAGCTTTCTTT	CASSSTGMYTEAFF